The sequence of this T cell receptor (beta chain) was determined in a study of shared clonotypes between healthy human individuals. Points from the study as a whole: Clonotypes shared by all four donors outscored non-shared clonotypes in generation probability. Naive subsets generally had larger estimated richness than memory subsets.

Repertoires were generated with immunoSEQ multiplex PCR, while TCRdb's copy carries only in-frame clones and drops some. The data contain roughly 2 million clones, nearly 97% of them singletons. With respect to this clone: Its antigen is undetermined.

Input material: naive CD4+ T cells sorted from blood. Subset specified: CD45RA+ positively selected. This sequence was found in a man younger than 30 in good health.

The CDR3 DNA reads as TGTGCCAGCAGTTACCACCGCAACACCGGGGAGCTGTTTTTT. Translation: CASSYHRNTGELFF. This chain connects TRBV6-5 to TRBJ2-2; D is unresolved. Trimming cost V 2 bases and J 2 bases, with 6 bases left between them. CDR3 length: 14 amino acids. Germline V CDR1 and CDR2: MNHEY, SVGAGI.